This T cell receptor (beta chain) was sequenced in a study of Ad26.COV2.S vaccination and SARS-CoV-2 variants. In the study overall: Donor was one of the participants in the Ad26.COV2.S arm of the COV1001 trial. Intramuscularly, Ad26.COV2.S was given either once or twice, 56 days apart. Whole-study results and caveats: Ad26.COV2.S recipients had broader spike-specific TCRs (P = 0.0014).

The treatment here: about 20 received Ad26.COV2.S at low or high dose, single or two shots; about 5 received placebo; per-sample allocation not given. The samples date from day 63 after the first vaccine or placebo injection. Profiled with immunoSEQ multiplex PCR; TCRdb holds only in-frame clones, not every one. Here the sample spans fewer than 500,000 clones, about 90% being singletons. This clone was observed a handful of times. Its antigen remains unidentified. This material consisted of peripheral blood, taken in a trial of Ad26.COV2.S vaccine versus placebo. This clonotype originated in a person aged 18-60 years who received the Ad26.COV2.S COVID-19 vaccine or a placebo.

The CDR3 nucleotides read TGTGCCAGCAGCTTGAAAAAGGAGTGGAAATCGGTTGTGCAGTACTTC. Protein sequence: CASSLKKEWKSVVQYF. This chain uses TRBV5-4 with TRBJ2-7; D uncertain. The CDR3 covers 16 residues. Germline CDR1 reads SGHNT; CDR2 reads YYREEE (reference sequence). V was cut by 1 base and J by 9 bases, with 23 bases left in between.